These 22 T cell receptor beta chains were all obtained from the same sample, sequenced in a study of blood T cell repertoires in COVID-19. Assay: immunoSEQ multiplex PCR; the TCRdb copy retains only in-frame clones and omits some. The sample yields 150,000 to 200,000 clones, about nine tenths seen once. Sequenced sample: peripheral blood. The receptors derive from a man younger than 35 with COVID-19, enrolled during active disease.

The V call is TRBV5-4, the J call TRBJ2-7; TRBD2 agrees at 9 bases. V dropped 0 bases and J dropped 2; count of bases not matched to a gene: 3. The CDR3 is made up of 15 amino acids. Germline V gives CDR1 SGHNT, CDR2 YYREEE (reference sequence). The CDR3 nucleotides read TGTGCCAGCAGCTTGGGTGTAGCGGGAGCCTACGAGCAGTACTTC. This sequence encodes CASSLGVAGAYEQYF. The full variable domain, rest sourced from reference TRBV5-4 and TRBJ2-7, is ETGVTQSPTHLIKTRGQQVTLRCSSQSGHNTVSWYQQALGQGPQFIFQYYREEENGRGNFPPRFSGLQFPNYSSELNVNALELDDSALYLCASSLGVAGAYEQYFGPGTRLTVT.

The chain employs TRBV19 and TRBJ2-7; 10 positions agree with TRBD1. This CDR3 region has 14 residues. CDR1 and CDR2 from the germline V gene are LNHDA and SQIVND (reference sequence). Trimming took 5 bases from V and 2 from J; bases not matched to a gene: 3. CDR3: CASSAGTGAYEQYF. DNA of the CDR3: TGTGCCAGTAGTGCCGGGACAGGGGCCTACGAGCAGTACTTC.

The chain combines TRBV5-4 with TRBJ2-1; TRBD2 matches at 7 bases. The germline V gene encodes CDR1 SGHNT and CDR2 YYREEE (reference sequence). The CDR3 spans 15 residues. After removal of 5 bases from V and 0 bases from J, the junction contained 5 bases not matched to a gene. The CDR3 nucleotides are TGTGCCAGCAGGTCCGGGGGGAGCTCCTACAATGAGCAGTTCTTC. This encodes CASRSGGSSYNEQFF.

The chain carries TRBV24-1 and TRBJ2-3; D is uncertain. Germline CDR1 reads KGHDR; CDR2 reads SFDVKD. V was clipped by 4 bases and J by 6 bases, with 13 bases between them. The CDR3 consists of 14 residues. The CDR3 DNA reads as TGTGCCACCAGTGAGGCCGGCTGGGCGGATACGCAGTATTTT. Translated: CATSEAGWADTQYF.

The chain joins TRBV14 to TRBJ2-1; D call uncertain. V gave up 1 base and J gave up 3 bases, with 4 bases separating them. The CDR3 runs to 13 residues. Germline V gene lookup returns CDR1 SGHDN and CDR2 FVKESK. The CDR3 sequence: CASSQVSYNEQFF. The CDR3 nucleotides read TGTGCCAGCAGCCAAGTTAGCTACAATGAGCAGTTCTTC.

The J gene is TRBJ2-2, the V gene TRBV4-3; 8 positions match TRBD2. The CDR3 consists of 18 residues. CDR1 LGHNA and CDR2 YSLEER come from the germline V gene. Losses at the gene ends were 2 bases for V and 0 bases for J; bases not matched to a gene: 8. Written as DNA, the CDR3 is TGCGCCAGCAGCCAACAACCAGGGCGGGGGGCGAACACCGGGGAGCTGTTTTTT. It yields the protein CASSQQPGRGANTGELFF.

This clone was counted a single time. This chain links TRBV4-3 with TRBJ2-7, with D possibly TRBD1 on 5 matching bases. V lost 1 base and J 0 bases, leaving 7 bases between the germline ends. Germline values: CDR1 LGHNA, CDR2 YSLEER. The CDR3 has 14 residues. The chain's CDR3 is CASSQGQGSYEQYF. The CDR3 DNA reads as TGCGCCAGCAGCCAAGGGCAGGGCTCCTACGAGCAGTACTTC.

The gene calls are TRBV5-4 and TRBJ2-5; maybe TRBD2 (5 bases). Trimming pared 4 bases from V and 1 base from J, leaving 14 bases between. CDR1 is SGHNT and CDR2 is YYREEE in the germline V gene (reference sequence). The CDR3 spans 15 residues. The CDR3 nucleotides read TGTGCCAGCAGCGGAGCAGGCCTAGCCCAAGAGACCCAGTACTTC. Encoded protein: CASSGAGLAQETQYF.

The chain joins TRBV30 to TRBJ2-7, with 11 bases lining up with TRBD1. The junction had 5 bases not matched to a gene; V was cut back by 2 bases and J by 5 bases. This CDR3 region has 14 residues. CDR1 and CDR2 (germline): GTSNPN, SVGIG (reference sequence). This CDR3 is CAWSFGQGAHEQYF. CDR3 sequence (DNA): TGTGCCTGGAGTTTTGGACAGGGGGCCCACGAGCAGTACTTC.

This clone was recorded a few times. The chain employs TRBV7-2 and TRBJ1-2; 9 bases match TRBD1. Germline trimming cut 1 base from V and 2 bases from J; bases unmatched to any gene: 5. This CDR3 is 16 amino acids long. Germline V gives CDR1 SGHTA, CDR2 FQGNSA. CDR3 loop: CASSLDRGRRNYGYTF. The CDR3 nucleotides are TGTGCCAGCAGCTTAGACAGGGGGCGAAGGAACTATGGCTACACCTTC. Combining the CDR3 with reference TRBV7-2 and TRBJ1-2 gives the whole variable domain GAGVSQSPSNKVTEKGKDVELRCDPISGHTALYWYRQSLGQGLEFLIYFQGNSAPDKSGLPSDRFSAERTGGSVSTLTIQRTQQEDSAVYLCASSLDRGRRNYGYTFGSGTRLTVV.

The chain couples TRBV28 to TRBJ2-7; perhaps TRBD2 as D (6 bases). CDR3 length equals 12 residues. Trimming pared 5 bases from V and 3 bases from J, leaving 8 bases between. Germline values: CDR1 MDHEN, CDR2 SYDVKM. This CDR3 is CASSLGGYEQYF. CDR3 in DNA: TGTGCCAGCAGTCTGGGGGGCTACGAGCAGTACTTC.

DNA for the CDR3: TGTGCCAGCAGTTTTGGGGCGGGGCCCTCCTACGAGCAGTACTTC. This translates into CASSFGAGPSYEQYF. The V gene is TRBV27, the J gene TRBJ2-7; a possible D gene is TRBD2 (6 bases). The germline V gene has CDR1 MNHEY and CDR2 SMNVEV (reference sequence). Trimming stripped 3 bases from V and 0 bases from J, with 12 bases between. This CDR3 region has 15 residues.

CDR3 loop: CASSFRGGPSYEQYF. The DNA for the CDR3 is TGTGCCAGCAGTTTCCGGGGTGGGCCTTCCTACGAGCAGTACTTC. The chain couples TRBV27 to TRBJ2-7; D is perhaps TRBD2 (5 bases). Trimming removed 3 bases from V and 1 base from J, with 13 bases in between. The CDR3 runs to 15 residues. Per the germline V gene, CDR1 is MNHEY and CDR2 is SMNVEV (reference sequence).

The V call is TRBV4-3, the J call TRBJ2-3, with D maybe TRBD2 (7 bases). Germline CDR1 is LGHNA and CDR2 is YSLEER. V was pared by 0 bases and J by 0 bases, with 13 bases between. The CDR3 is made up of 17 amino acids. The CDR3 region has the DNA TGCGCCAGCAGCCAAGACCCGAGGGGGGGGAGCACAGATACGCAGTATTTT. It translates to CASSQDPRGGSTDTQYF.

This clone was picked up one time. Within the sample, other DNA sequences also encode this same CDR3. The chain uses TRBV7-8 and TRBJ1-5; 9 bases match TRBD1. With V trimmed by 1 base and J by 2 bases, 0 bases remained unmatched. This CDR3 is 15 amino acids long. The germline CDR1 and CDR2 sequences are SGHVS and FQNEAQ. The CDR3 sequence: CASSLGTGGNQPQHF. CDR3 coding DNA: TGTGCCAGCAGCTTAGGGACAGGGGGCAATCAGCCCCAGCATTTT.

V gene TRBV15 combines with J gene TRBJ2-1; TRBD2 aligns across 11 bases. The CDR3 runs to 15 residues. V lost 0 bases and J lost 11; bases outside the gene matches: 6. The germline V gene has CDR1 LNHNV and CDR2 YYDKDF (reference sequence). In nucleotides, the CDR3 is TGTGCCACCAGCAGAGATCGGGGACTAGCGGAAAAGCAGTTCTTC. Protein sequence: CATSRDRGLAEKQFF.

This rearrangement joins TRBV6-6 to TRBJ1-6; D is ambiguous. Trimming removed 2 bases at V and 10 bases at J, with 12 bases between. CDR1 and CDR2 (germline): MNHNY, SVGAGI (reference sequence). This CDR3 is 14 amino acids long. The CDR3 loop is CASSYDNEKSPLHF. The CDR3 nucleotides are TGTGCCAGCAGTTACGACAACGAAAAATCACCCCTCCACTTT.

The rearrangement uses TRBV7-3 and TRBJ2-3, with TRBD2 identical over 7 bases. The CDR3 length is 15 residues. CDR1 is SGHTA, CDR2 FQGTGA, per germline. V trimming: 4 bases; J trimming: 2 bases; junction bases outside the gene matches: 6. CDR3 amino acids: CASSYGGGSTDTQYF. CDR3 DNA: TGTGCCAGCAGCTACGGGGGAGGGTCCACAGATACGCAGTATTTT.

CDR3 in amino acids: CASRTSGSTEQYF. The CDR3 DNA sequence: TGCGCCAGCAGGACTAGCGGGAGTACAGAGCAGTACTTC. The rearrangement links TRBV10-1 to TRBJ2-7, with 12 bases lining up with TRBD2. The CDR3 is 13 residues long. J lost 7 bases, V lost 6 bases, and 4 bases had no gene match. The germline gives CDR1 WNHNN, CDR2 SYGVQD (reference sequence).

This clone was picked up a small number of times. CDR3 amino acids: CASSVRTGGGGELFF. The CDR3 DNA reads as TGTGCCAGCAGCGTCCGAACAGGGGGCGGCGGGGAGCTGTTTTTT. The chain is built from TRBV9 and TRBJ2-2, with 9 bases fitting TRBD1. J gave up 7 bases and V 2 bases, and 6 bases lay outside the gene matches. The length of the CDR3 is 15 residues. Germline V lookup: CDR1 SGDLS, CDR2 YYNGEE.

This rearrangement joins TRBV11-2 to TRBJ1-5; the match to TRBD1 covers 7 bases. This CDR3 has 15 residues. Germline CDR1 and CDR2: SGHAT and FQNNGV. The junction had 5 bases not matched to a gene; V was cut back by 5 bases and J by 1 base. This CDR3 reads CASSVGDSSNQPQHF. DNA for the CDR3: TGTGCCAGCAGCGTAGGGGACAGCAGCAATCAGCCCCAGCATTTT.

The chain carries TRBV3-1 (or the pseudogene TRBV3-2) and TRBJ2-1, with 7 bases that match TRBD1. V shed 1 base, J shed 7 bases, and the junction held 10 bases outside the gene matches. Looked up from germline, CDR1 is LGHDT and CDR2 is YNNKEL (reference sequence). The CDR3 sequence is 16 residues long. The CDR3 region has the DNA TGTGCCAGCAGCCAAGTCGCAGGGGGTTATTCTAATGAGCAGTTCTTC. This sequence encodes CASSQVAGGYSNEQFF.